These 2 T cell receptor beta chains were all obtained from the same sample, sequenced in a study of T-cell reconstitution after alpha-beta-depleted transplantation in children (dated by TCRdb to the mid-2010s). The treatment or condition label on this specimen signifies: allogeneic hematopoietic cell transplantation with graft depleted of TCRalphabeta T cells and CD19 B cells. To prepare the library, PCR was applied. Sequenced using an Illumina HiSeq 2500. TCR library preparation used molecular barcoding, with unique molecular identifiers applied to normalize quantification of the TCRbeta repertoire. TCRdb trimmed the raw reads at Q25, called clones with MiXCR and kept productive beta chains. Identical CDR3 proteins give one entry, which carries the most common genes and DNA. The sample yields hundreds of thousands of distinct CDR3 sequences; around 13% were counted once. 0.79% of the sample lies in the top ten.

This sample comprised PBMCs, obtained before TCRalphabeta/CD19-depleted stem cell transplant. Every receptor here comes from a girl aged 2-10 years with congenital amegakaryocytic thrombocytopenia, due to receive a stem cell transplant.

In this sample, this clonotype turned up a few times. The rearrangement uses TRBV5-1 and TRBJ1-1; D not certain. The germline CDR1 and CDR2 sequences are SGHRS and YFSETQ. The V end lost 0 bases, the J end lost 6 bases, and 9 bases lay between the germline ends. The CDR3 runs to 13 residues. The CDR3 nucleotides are TGCGCCAGCAGCTTGGAGGTTCGCGCTGAAGCTTTCTTT. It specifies CASSLEVRAEAFF.

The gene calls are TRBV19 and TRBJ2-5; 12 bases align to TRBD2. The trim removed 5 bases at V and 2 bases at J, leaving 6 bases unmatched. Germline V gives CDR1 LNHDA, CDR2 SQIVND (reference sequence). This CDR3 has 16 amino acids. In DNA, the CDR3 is TGTGCCAGTAGTTTCGGACTAGCGGGATATCAAGAGACCCAGTACTTC. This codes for CASSFGLAGYQETQYF.